This entry describes one T cell receptor (beta chain). Its antigen is as yet unknown. Assay used: immunoSEQ multiplex PCR; TCRdb lists only in-frame clones, some missing. The sample comprises around 4,500 clones, roughly 67% of which are singletons, and roughly 47% rests with the top ten. This record comes from a study of CD8 T cell repertoires and HIV-1 epitope variants. This sequence was found in a male donor with HIV. Sequencing was carried out using cultured CD8+ T cells derived from PBMCs.

The CDR3 sequence is CASSTEGGYEQYF. The CDR3 DNA reads as TGTGCCAGCAGCACGGAAGGTGGCTACGAGCAGTACTTC. This chain links TRBV9 with TRBJ2-7; no clear D. V lost 4 bases to trimming and J lost 3 bases, with 11 bases between them. This CDR3 has 13 residues. Germline assignment: CDR1 SGDLS and CDR2 YYNGEE.